The 17 T cell receptor beta chains below come from one sample, sequenced in a study of blood T cell repertoires in COVID-19. Some clones are missing from TCRdb's copy, which holds only in-frame ones; the method was immunoSEQ multiplex PCR. The sample comprises approximately 140,000 clones, about 84% of which are singletons, and 10% to 15% rests with the top ten. The sample was peripheral blood. These receptors were collected from a man in his 60s with active or convalescent COVID-19.

This clone came up once. The chain carries TRBV5-1 and TRBJ2-1; 8 nucleotides line up with TRBD2. Germline trimming cut 4 bases from V and 7 bases from J; bases unmatched to any gene: 7. Germline CDR1 is SGHRS and CDR2 is YFSETQ. The CDR3 contains 14 residues. For the CDR3, the DNA is TGCGCCAGCAGCCAGACCTCGGGGGGGAATGAGCAGTTCTTC. Translation gives CASSQTSGGNEQFF.

Here the CDR3 DNA reads TGCGCCAGCAGCCTAAGGGACTCTCACACCGGGGAGCTGTTTTTT. Protein product: CASSLRDSHTGELFF. The chain employs TRBV5-1 and TRBJ2-2; maybe TRBD2 (6 bases). Germline values: CDR1 SGHRS, CDR2 YFSETQ. This CDR3 comprises 15 residues. With 4 bases removed from V and 3 bases from J, the gap between germline ends came to 13 bases.

The J gene is TRBJ1-2, the V gene TRBV28, with TRBD1 matching over 7 bases. CDR1 and CDR2 from the germline V gene are MDHEN and SYDVKM. Germline trimming cut 5 bases from V and 5 bases from J; bases unmatched to any gene: 8. The length of the CDR3 is 14 residues. Here the CDR3 reads CASSLVGQRYGYTF. The CDR3, as DNA: TGTGCCAGCAGTCTCGTGGGACAGAGATATGGCTACACCTTC.

The J gene is TRBJ1-2, the V gene TRBV6-5; no firm D call. Germline values: CDR1 MNHEY, CDR2 SVGAGI. The CDR3 runs 14 residues. The V end lost 7 bases, the J end lost 4 bases, and 16 bases lay between the germline ends. Here the CDR3 reads CASKRRELAYGYTF. For the CDR3, the DNA is TGTGCCAGCAAGAGGAGAGAGCTGGCCTATGGCTACACCTTC.

The rearrangement uses TRBV28 and TRBJ1-5; 7 nucleotides agree with TRBD1. Germline V gene lookup returns CDR1 MDHEN and CDR2 SYDVKM. CDR3 length: 16 residues. Unmatched junction bases numbered 11, after V lost 6 bases and J lost 3 bases. CDR3 in DNA: TGTGCCAGCAGATTCCCAGGGACAGTCCTCAATCAGCCCCAGCATTTT. Translated: CASRFPGTVLNQPQHF.

The chain has TRBV18 and TRBJ1-2, with TRBD1 matching over 9 bases. CDR1 is KGHSH, CDR2 LQKENI, per germline. Germline trimming cut 6 bases from V and 6 bases from J; bases unmatched to any gene: 8. The CDR3 is 14 residues long. CDR3 DNA: TGTGCCAGCTCCGCTCGACAGGGGGAGGATGGCTACACCTTC. Residues: CASSARQGEDGYTF.

V and J are TRBV28 and TRBJ2-6; 9 nucleotides agree with TRBD1. CDR3 length: 22 amino acids. Germline CDR1 and CDR2: MDHEN and SYDVKM. Unmatched junction bases numbered 21, after V lost 5 bases and J lost 1 base. The CDR3 DNA is TGTGCCAGCAGTCCACCGAGCGGGGACAGGGCCATCGGGTTATCTGGGGCCAACGTCCTGACTTTC. This encodes CASSPPSGDRAIGLSGANVLTF.

The rearrangement uses TRBV6-6 and TRBJ1-5; no reliable D call. The CDR3 extends over 12 amino acids. Deletions cut 6 bases from V and 4 bases from J, with 7 bases between. The germline CDR1 and CDR2 sequences are MNHNY and SVGAGI (reference sequence). The CDR3 bases are TGTGCCAGCAGAGGCGGAAATCAGCCCCAGCATTTT. Amino acids: CASRGGNQPQHF.

The chain uses TRBV5-1 and TRBJ2-5; 10 nucleotides align to TRBD1. This CDR3 spans 18 amino acids. Germline lookup yields CDR1 SGHRS and CDR2 YFSETQ. The ends lost 2 bases at V and 1 base at J; junction bases unmatched: 11. DNA of the CDR3: TGCGCCAGCAGCTTCGGGGCGGGACAGGGGCTAATCCAAGAGACCCAGTACTTC. Encoded protein: CASSFGAGQGLIQETQYF.

This clone was seen only a few times. The CDR3 spells CASSPQLAGRSSTDTQYF. The CDR3, as DNA: TGTGCCAGCAGCCCCCAGCTAGCGGGTCGCTCTAGCACAGATACGCAGTATTTT. The rearrangement joins TRBV12-1 to TRBJ2-3; the listed D gene, TRBD2, was not tested against the DNA. TRBV12-1 is noted as a pseudogene. The CDR3 consists of 18 residues.

The DNA for the CDR3 is TGTGCCACCGACAGGGGGCTAACAGATACGCAGTATTTT. It codes for CATDRGLTDTQYF. The chain uses TRBV2 and TRBJ2-3; 10 bases are a match to TRBD1. The junction had 4 bases not matched to a gene; V was cut back by 10 bases and J by 3 bases. CDR1 is SNHLY, CDR2 FYNNEI, per germline. CDR3 length: 13 residues.

V gene TRBV7-2 combines with J gene TRBJ2-5; the match to TRBD2 covers 7 bases. J was trimmed by 5 bases and V by 5 bases; bases with no gene match: 2. The CDR3 totals 12 residues. Germline lookup yields CDR1 SGHTA and CDR2 FQGNSA. The CDR3 DNA reads as TGTGCCAGCAGCGGGAGGGAGGAGACCCAGTACTTC. Residues: CASSGREETQYF.

The chain joins TRBV6-5 to TRBJ2-7; 7 nucleotides match TRBD1. This CDR3 comprises 15 residues. From germline, CDR1 is MNHEY and CDR2 SVGAGI. V gave up 7 bases and J gave up 3 bases; unmatched junction bases: 12. The CDR3 nucleotides are TGTGCCAGCACCCCACGAGGGGGCACGGGCTACGAGCAGTACTTC. This sequence encodes CASTPRGGTGYEQYF.

This clone showed up just a few times. The chain links TRBV5-1 to TRBJ1-1, with TRBD1 matching over 10 bases. The CDR3 loop spans 15 amino acids. The ends lost 0 bases at V and 5 bases at J; junction bases unmatched: 4. CDR1 and CDR2 (germline): SGHRS, YFSETQ. CDR3 sequence: CASSLGGTGVTEAFF. The CDR3 DNA reads TGCGCCAGCAGCTTGGGAGGGACAGGGGTGACTGAAGCTTTCTTT.

The chain carries TRBV19 and TRBJ1-4; weak D call: TRBD1 (6 bases). The CDR3 loop spans 14 amino acids. Trimming removed 0 bases from V and 7 bases from J, with 9 bases in between. Per the germline V gene, CDR1 is LNHDA and CDR2 is SQIVND (reference sequence). CDR3 loop: CASSIEGAFEKLFF. CDR3 nucleotide sequence: TGTGCCAGTAGTATAGAGGGGGCATTTGAAAAACTGTTTTTT.

This chain uses TRBV5-1 with TRBJ2-5; a weak D match, TRBD2 (6 bases). The CDR3 spans 14 residues. Germline CDR1 SGHRS, CDR2 YFSETQ. V was cut by 1 base and J by 2 bases, with 9 bases left in between. The CDR3: CASSLNAGQETQYF. CDR3 DNA sequence: TGCGCCAGCAGCTTGAATGCGGGACAAGAGACCCAGTACTTC.

This clone was detected only a few times. V is TRBV7-9 and J is TRBJ2-6; D is possibly TRBD2 (6 bases). With 8 bases removed from V and 0 bases from J, the gap between germline ends came to 17 bases. This CDR3 is built from 17 residues. CDR1 and CDR2 (germline): SEHNR, FQNEAQ (reference sequence). CDR3: CASGPWGVGSGANVLTF. CDR3 DNA sequence: TGTGCCAGCGGGCCATGGGGGGTAGGCTCTGGGGCCAACGTCCTGACTTTC.